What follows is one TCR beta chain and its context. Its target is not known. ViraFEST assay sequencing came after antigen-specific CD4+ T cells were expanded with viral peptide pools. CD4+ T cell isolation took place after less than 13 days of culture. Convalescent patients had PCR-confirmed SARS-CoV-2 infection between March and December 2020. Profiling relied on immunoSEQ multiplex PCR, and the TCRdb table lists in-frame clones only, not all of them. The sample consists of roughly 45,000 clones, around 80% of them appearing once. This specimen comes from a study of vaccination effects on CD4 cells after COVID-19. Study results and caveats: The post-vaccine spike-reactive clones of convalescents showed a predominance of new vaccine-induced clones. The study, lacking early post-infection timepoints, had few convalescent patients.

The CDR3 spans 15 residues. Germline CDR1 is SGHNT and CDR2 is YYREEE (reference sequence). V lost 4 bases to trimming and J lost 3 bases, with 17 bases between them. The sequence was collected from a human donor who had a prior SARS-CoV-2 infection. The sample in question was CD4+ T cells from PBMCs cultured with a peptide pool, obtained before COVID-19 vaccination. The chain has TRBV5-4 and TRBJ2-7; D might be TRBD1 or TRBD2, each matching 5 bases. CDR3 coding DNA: TGTGCCAGCAGCGACGCACGGGACGCCAACTACGAGCAGTACTTC. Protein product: CASSDARDANYEQYF. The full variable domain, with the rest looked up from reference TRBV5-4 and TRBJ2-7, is ETGVTQSPTHLIKTRGQQVTLRCSSQSGHNTVSWYQQALGQGPQFIFQYYREEENGRGNFPPRFSGLQFPNYSSELNVNALELDDSALYLCASSDARDANYEQYFGPGTRLTVT.